The source of this T cell receptor beta chain is a study of early T cells in non-severe SARS-CoV-2 infection. Study-level results: Matching results from VDJdb favored anti-spike CD8 responses, leaving private and CD4 specificities undetected.

MiXCR was run by TCRdb on the 5' RACE reads, yielding one entry per CDR3 protein. Of more than 50,000 distinct CDR3 sequences listed, around 12% were seen once; the top ten hold about 2.7%. This clonotype showed up just a few times. Its antigen remains unknown. The J segment lost 5 bases and the V segment lost 0 bases, leaving 4 bases of the junction unmatched. The CDR3 sequence is 15 residues long. Germline V gene lookup returns CDR1 WNHNN and CDR2 SYGVQD (reference sequence). This TCR was recovered from an adult who was a healthcare worker with PCR-confirmed SARS-CoV-2 infection or an uninfected control (not recorded which). The specimen comprised whole blood, sampled at baseline. This chain connects TRBV10-1 to TRBJ2-1, with 7 nucleotides matching TRBD2. The DNA of the CDR3 is TGCGCCAGCAGTGAGTCGTTAGCGGGTAACAATGAGCAGTTCTTC. Translating it yields CASSESLAGNNEQFF.